The clone carrying this T cell receptor beta chain has only a few counts. Its antigen is currently unknown. The data were obtained in a study of early T cells in non-severe SARS-CoV-2 infection. Study information: From unsorted whole blood, bulk RNA was sequenced, and the chains remained unpaired. General study results and limits: Matching with VDJdb favored anti-spike CD8 responses (missing private and CD4 specificities).

TCRdb re-analysed the 5' RACE reads in MiXCR, keeping a single row per CDR3 protein. Of approximately 70,000 distinct CDR3 sequences listed, approximately 12% were seen once; the top ten hold 15%. Germline V gene lookup returns CDR1 SQVTM and CDR2 ANQGSEA. This CDR3 has 18 amino acids. Trimming at V came to 1 base and at J to 1 base, leaving 6 bases not matched to a gene. The sequence was collected from an adult who was a healthcare worker with PCR-confirmed SARS-CoV-2 infection or an uninfected control (not recorded which). The donor label of this sample is uncertain. This chain uses TRBV29-1 with TRBJ2-6, with 11 nucleotides matching TRBD2. The specimen was whole blood, collected at baseline. The DNA for the CDR3 is TGCAGCGTTGAAGCCGGGCTAGCGGGAGGATCTGGGGCCAACGTCCTGACTTTC. This sequence encodes CSVEAGLAGGSGANVLTF. Filled out from reference TRBV29-1 and TRBJ2-6, the complete variable domain reads SAVISQKPSRDICQRGTSLTIQCQVDSQVTMMFWYRQQPGQSLTLIATANQGSEATYESGFVIDKFPISRPNLTFSTLTVSNMSPEDSSIYLCSVEAGLAGGSGANVLTFGAGSRLTVL.